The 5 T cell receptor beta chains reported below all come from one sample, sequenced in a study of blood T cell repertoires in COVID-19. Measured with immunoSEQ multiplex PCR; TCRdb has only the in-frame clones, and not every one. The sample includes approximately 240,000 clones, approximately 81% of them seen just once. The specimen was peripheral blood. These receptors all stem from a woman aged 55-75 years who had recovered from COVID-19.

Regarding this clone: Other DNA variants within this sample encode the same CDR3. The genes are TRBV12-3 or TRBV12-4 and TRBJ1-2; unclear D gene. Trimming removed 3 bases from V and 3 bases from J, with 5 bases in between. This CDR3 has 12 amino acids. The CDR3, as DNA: TGTGCCAGCAGTTTCACGGACTATGGCTACACCTTC. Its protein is CASSFTDYGYTF.

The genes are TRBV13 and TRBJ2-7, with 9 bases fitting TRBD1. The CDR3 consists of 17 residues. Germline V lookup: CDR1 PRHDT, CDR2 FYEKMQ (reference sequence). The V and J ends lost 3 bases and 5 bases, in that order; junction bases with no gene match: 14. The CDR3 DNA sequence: TGTGCCAGCAGCTTCAGTAAACAGGGGGCTTTACTCCACGAGCAGTACTTC. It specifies CASSFSKQGALLHEQYF. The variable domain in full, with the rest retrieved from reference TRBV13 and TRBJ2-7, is AAGVIQSPRHLIKEKRETATLKCYPIPRHDTVYWYQQGPGQDPQFLISFYEKMQSDKGSIPDRFSAQQFSDYHSELNMSSLELGDSALYFCASSFSKQGALLHEQYFGPGTRLTVT.

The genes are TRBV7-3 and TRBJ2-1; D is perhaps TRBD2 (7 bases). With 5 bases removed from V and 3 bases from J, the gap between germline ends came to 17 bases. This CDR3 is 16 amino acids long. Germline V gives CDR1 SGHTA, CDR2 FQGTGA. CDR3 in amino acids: CASSPLGGGVYNEQFF. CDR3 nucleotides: TGTGCCAGCAGCCCCCTTGGGGGGGGCGTCTACAATGAGCAGTTCTTC.

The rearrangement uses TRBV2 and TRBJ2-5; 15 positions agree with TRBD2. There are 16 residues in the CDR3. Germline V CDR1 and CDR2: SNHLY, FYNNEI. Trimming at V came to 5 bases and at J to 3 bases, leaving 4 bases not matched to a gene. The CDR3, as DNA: TGTGCCAGCAGTTGGACTAGCGGGGGGGCCGAAGAGACCCAGTACTTC. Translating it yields CASSWTSGGAEETQYF.

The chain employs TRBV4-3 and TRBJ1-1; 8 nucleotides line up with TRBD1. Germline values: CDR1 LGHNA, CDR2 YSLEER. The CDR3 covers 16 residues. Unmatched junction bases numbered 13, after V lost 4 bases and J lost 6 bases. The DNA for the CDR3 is TGCGCCAGCAGCCCTCAGGGGGCAGCGGTTTATGCTGAAGCTTTCTTT. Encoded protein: CASSPQGAAVYAEAFF.